The 26 T cell receptor beta chains presented below share a single source sample, sequenced in a study of PD-L1 blockade in urothelial cancer. Indicated time point: peripheral blood 6 weeks after treatment start. The protocol was immunoSEQ multiplex PCR, while the TCRdb copy is restricted to in-frame clones and leaves out a portion. This sample has roughly 40,000 clones, with about 89% found just once. Material: PBMCs, obtained around atezolizumab (anti-PD-L1) treatment. The receptors derive from a man aged 70 or older with urothelial cancer.

This chain connects TRBV4-2 to TRBJ2-4, with unresolved D. There are 15 residues in the CDR3. In germline, CDR1 is LGHNA, CDR2 YNFKEQ. The germline V and J ends were trimmed by 2 bases and 0 bases, with 8 bases remaining between them. CDR3 DNA sequence: TGTGCCAGCAGCCAACAACAGCTAGCCAAAAACATTCAGTACTTC. Translating gives CASSQQQLAKNIQYF.

This chain links TRBV6-5 with TRBJ2-5; 9 bases align to TRBD1. This CDR3 is 15 amino acids long. Germline V CDR1 and CDR2: MNHEY, SVGAGI. Trimming cost V 2 bases and J 5 bases; bases outside gene matches: 6. Written as DNA, the CDR3 is TGTGCCAGCAGTTACCGGGACAGGGTCGGGGAGACCCAGTACTTC. Its protein product is CASSYRDRVGETQYF.

This rearrangement joins TRBV12-5 to TRBJ2-5; D unresolved. This CDR3 has 14 residues. V gave up 4 bases and J gave up 5 bases, with 14 bases separating them. CDR1 is LGHNT, CDR2 FRNRAP, per germline. CDR3 loop: CASGYGDLEETQYF. The CDR3 coding sequence is TGTGCTAGTGGTTACGGTGACCTGGAGGAGACCCAGTACTTC.

This clone occurred once. The chain recombines TRBV27 with TRBJ2-3; D ambiguous. Trimming took 0 bases from V and 1 from J, leaving 8 bases between them. Germline CDR1 is MNHEY and CDR2 is SMNVEV (reference sequence). The CDR3 is made up of 15 amino acids. The CDR3, as DNA: TGTGCCAGCAGTTTATCGGTGCAGGGCACAGATACGCAGTATTTT. This translates into CASSLSVQGTDTQYF.

This chain connects TRBV21-1 to TRBJ2-7; the table names TRBD1, a call not compared with the DNA. TRBV21-1 corresponds to a pseudogene. This CDR3 is built from 15 residues. CDR3 sequence: CASSKAGQETYEQYF. CDR3 nucleotides: TGTGCCAGCAGCAAAGCCGGACAGGAGACCTACGAGCAGTACTTC.

J is TRBJ2-1 and V is TRBV19, with 13 nucleotides matching TRBD2. The CDR3 loop spans 16 amino acids. Germline-derived CDR1 and CDR2 are LNHDA and SQIVND (reference sequence). Trimming removed 5 bases from V and 10 bases from J; junction bases left unmatched: 11. The CDR3 is CASSQLAGGSWGEQFF. The CDR3 DNA follows: TGTGCCAGTAGTCAACTAGCGGGAGGGTCTTGGGGGGAGCAGTTCTTC.

V and J are TRBV27 and TRBJ2-5; 7 positions agree with TRBD1. Germline V gives CDR1 MNHEY, CDR2 SMNVEV (reference sequence). Trimming at V came to 7 bases and at J to 0 bases, leaving 2 bases not matched to a gene. The CDR3 consists of 13 residues. CDR3 coding DNA: TGTGCCAGCATAGGACAGGACCAAGAGACCCAGTACTTC. Its translation: CASIGQDQETQYF.

The chain recombines TRBV28 with TRBJ2-1, with 10 bases matching TRBD2. Trimming removed 4 bases from V and 4 bases from J; junction bases left unmatched: 7. The CDR3 spans 16 residues. The germline CDR1 and CDR2 sequences are MDHEN and SYDVKM. Here the CDR3 reads CASSSPASGGYNEQFF. DNA of the CDR3: TGTGCCAGCAGTTCGCCGGCTAGCGGGGGTTACAATGAGCAGTTCTTC.

The chain uses TRBV28 and TRBJ1-4, with D possibly being TRBD1 (6 bases). This CDR3 comprises 13 residues. Germline CDR1 reads MDHEN; CDR2 reads SYDVKM. With 4 bases removed from V and 15 bases from J, the gap between germline ends came to 18 bases. The CDR3 spells CASSSPSGHKVFF. The CDR3 coding sequence is TGTGCCAGCAGTTCCCCTTCGGGACATAAGGTGTTTTTT.

This chain uses TRBV7-3 with TRBJ2-5; no clear D. This CDR3 contains 14 residues. V lost 2 bases and J 5 bases, leaving 12 bases between the germline ends. Per the germline V gene, CDR1 is SGHTA and CDR2 is FQGTGA. DNA for the CDR3: TGTGCCAGCAGCTTACCGGTGGCCGGGGAGACCCAGTACTTC. It translates to CASSLPVAGETQYF.

V gene TRBV4-2 combines with J gene TRBJ1-5; TRBD1 agrees at 10 bases. This CDR3 comprises 15 residues. V shed 5 bases and J 5 bases; nucleotides not matched to a gene: 6. Germline V gene sequence: CDR1 LGHNA, CDR2 YNFKEQ. DNA for the CDR3: TGTGCCAGCAGCAAAAGACAGGGGGCGGATCAGCCCCAGCATTTT. Encoded protein: CASSKRQGADQPQHF.

The chain couples TRBV5-6 to TRBJ2-3; 7 nucleotides match TRBD1. Germline assignment: CDR1 SGHDT and CDR2 YYEEEE. The length of the CDR3 is 16 residues. With 1 base clipped from V and 2 bases from J, the junction kept 7 bases outside the gene matches. CDR3 residues: CASSLISQGSTDTQYF. CDR3 nucleotide sequence: TGTGCCAGCAGCTTGATCTCACAGGGGTCCACAGATACGCAGTATTTT. Full variable domain (remainder filled in from reference TRBV5-6 and TRBJ2-3): DAGVTQSPTHLIKTRGQQVTLRCSPKSGHDTVSWYQQALGQGPQFIFQYYEEEERQRGNFPDRFSGHQFPNYSSELNVNALLLGDSALYLCASSLISQGSTDTQYFGPGTRLTVL.

The rearrangement uses TRBV6-5 and TRBJ2-3; weak D call: TRBD1 (6 bases). CDR3 length: 15 amino acids. Germline loops: CDR1 MNHEY, CDR2 SVGAGI. V shed 0 bases and J shed 4 bases, with 11 bases lying between them. CDR3 in DNA: TGTGCCAGCAGTTACTCGATGGGGGCATCAGATACGCAGTATTTT. It yields the protein CASSYSMGASDTQYF.

V gene TRBV6-4 combines with J gene TRBJ2-6; D not certain. V was pared by 7 bases and J by 4 bases, with 11 bases between. The CDR3 contains 14 residues. Germline V gives CDR1 MRHNA, CDR2 SNTAGT. In nucleotides, the CDR3 is TGTGCCAGCACGAGAGAGGCCGGGGCCAACGTCCTGACTTTC. This gives the protein CASTREAGANVLTF.

There are a few counts of this clone. The chain combines TRBV27 with TRBJ2-7, with 8 nucleotides matching TRBD2. The CDR3 has 13 amino acids. Germline V gene lookup returns CDR1 MNHEY and CDR2 SMNVEV (reference sequence). The junction had 9 bases not matched to a gene; V was cut back by 3 bases and J by 11 bases. CDR3 in DNA: TGTGCCAGCAGTTTCTACTCGGGACTAGTTAAGTACTTC. It is translated as CASSFYSGLVKYF.

The V call is TRBV18, the J call TRBJ2-3; tentative D call: TRBD1 (6 bases). With 3 bases removed from V and 0 bases from J, the gap between germline ends came to 13 bases. The V gene's germline CDR1 is KGHSH and CDR2 LQKENI. This CDR3 contains 16 residues. CDR3 sequence (DNA): TGTGCCAGCTCACCTGAGGGGGTTACTAGCACAGATACGCAGTATTTT. Amino acids: CASSPEGVTSTDTQYF.

The chain is built from TRBV7-9 and TRBJ1-5; maybe TRBD1 (6 bases). CDR3 length equals 15 residues. CDR1 is SEHNR and CDR2 is FQNEAQ in the germline V gene (reference sequence). V gave up 2 bases and J gave up 2 bases, with 10 bases separating them. The CDR3 spells CASSLISGGNQPQHF. DNA for the CDR3: TGTGCCAGCAGCTTAATTTCAGGGGGCAATCAGCCCCAGCATTTT.

The rearrangement uses TRBV28 and TRBJ2-2; the D is unclear. Deletions cut 4 bases from V and 5 bases from J, with 8 bases between. In germline, CDR1 is MDHEN, CDR2 SYDVKM. There are 13 residues in the CDR3. The CDR3 sequence: CASSSAGTGELFF. The CDR3 coding sequence is TGTGCCAGCAGTTCCGCCGGGACCGGGGAGCTGTTTTTT.

This chain joins TRBV5-6 and TRBJ2-2; D remains unclear. CDR3 size: 13 residues. V was clipped by 0 bases and J by 9 bases, with 9 bases between them. Germline loops: CDR1 SGHDT, CDR2 YYEEEE. The CDR3 bases are TGTGCCAGCAGCTTGGGGGCAGCCAGGGAGCTGTTTTTT. Protein product: CASSLGAARELFF.

The genes are TRBV9 and TRBJ2-7; 10 bases line up with TRBD2. Germline assignment: CDR1 SGDLS and CDR2 YYNGEE. V trimming: 3 bases; J trimming: 5 bases; junction bases outside the gene matches: 8. The CDR3 sequence is 15 residues long. CDR3 coding DNA: TGTGCCAGCAGCGCTAGCGGGAGTATCACCCACGAGCAGTACTTC. The encoded protein is CASSASGSITHEQYF. Variable domain in full (rest from reference TRBV9 and TRBJ2-7): DSGVTQTPKHLITATGQRVTLRCSPRSGDLSVYWYQQSLDQGLQFLIQYYNGEERAKGNILERFSAQQFPDLHSELNLSSLELGDSALYFCASSASGSITHEQYFGPGTRLTVT.

The chain combines TRBV28 with TRBJ2-5; 9 nucleotides match TRBD1. From germline, CDR1 is MDHEN and CDR2 SYDVKM. Unmatched junction bases numbered 10, after V lost 6 bases and J lost 2 bases. The CDR3 totals 16 residues. The CDR3 DNA is TGTGCCAGCAGCTTGGGGACAGGGACTCGGCAAGAGACCCAGTACTTC. Translated, it gives CASSLGTGTRQETQYF.

This chain joins TRBV11-2 and TRBJ2-5; 9 bases line up with TRBD2. The ends lost 0 bases at V and 9 bases at J; junction bases unmatched: 5. The germline V gene encodes CDR1 SGHAT and CDR2 FQNNGV. The CDR3 spans 14 residues. The CDR3 DNA reads as TGTGCCAGCAGCTTAGAACTAGCGGGTCAAGCCCAGTACTTC. Protein product: CASSLELAGQAQYF.

The chain is built from TRBV6-5 and TRBJ2-7; 13 bases map to TRBD2. The CDR3 runs to 15 residues. CDR1 is MNHEY and CDR2 is SVGAGI in the germline V gene. J was trimmed by 4 bases and V by 6 bases; bases with no gene match: 6. The CDR3 spells CASRLTSGRAYEQYF. Written as DNA, the CDR3 is TGTGCCAGCAGACTTACTAGCGGGAGGGCATACGAGCAGTACTTC.

The genes are TRBV11-2 and TRBJ2-3, with 8 bases matching TRBD2. Per germline, CDR1 SGHAT and CDR2 FQNNGV. J was trimmed by 0 bases and V by 1 base; bases with no gene match: 0. CDR3 length equals 15 residues. CDR3 coding DNA: TGTGCCAGCAGCTTAGGGACTAGCAGCACAGATACGCAGTATTTT. This gives the protein CASSLGTSSTDTQYF. Based on the CDR3 plus reference TRBV11-2 and TRBJ2-3, the full variable domain is EAGVAQSPRYKIIEKRQSVAFWCNPISGHATLYWYQQILGQGPKLLIQFQNNGVVDDSQLPKDRFSAERLKGVDSTLKIQPAKLEDSAVYLCASSLGTSSTDTQYFGPGTRLTVL.

The chain carries TRBV2 and TRBJ2-1; D unresolved. Germline V gene lookup returns CDR1 SNHLY and CDR2 FYNNEI. CDR3 length: 11 residues. Deletions cut 10 bases from V and 7 bases from J, with 11 bases between. The CDR3 DNA follows: TGTGCCATCCCGTATGCGAATGAGCAGTTCTTC. Protein: CAIPYANEQFF.

The chain employs TRBV10-3 and TRBJ1-1; TRBD1 agrees at 10 bases. Germline CDR1 reads ENHRY; CDR2 reads SYGVKD. The CDR3 is 15 residues long. Trimming removed 4 bases from V and 11 bases from J; junction bases left unmatched: 13. Here the CDR3 reads CAISVRGQGSGRAFF. The CDR3 DNA reads as TGTGCCATCAGTGTGCGGGGACAGGGGTCAGGTCGGGCTTTCTTT.